One and the same sample provided the 20 T cell receptor beta chains below, sequenced in a study of beta chain features in type 1 diabetes. Whole-study findings and limits: In all four CD4+ subsets, TCRB CDR3 length was significantly, moderately reduced in type 1 diabetes.

These receptors' targets are unknown. The authors reverse transcribed all of the isolated RNA, so sequencing captured expressed TCRB transcripts. TCRdb's table, derived via immunoSEQ multiplex PCR, lists solely in-frame clones and lacks some. Of hundreds of thousands of clones listed, under 15% are singletons. The sample comprised naive CD4+ T cells from blood. These receptors were taken from a man aged 18-30 years with type 1 diabetes.

This clone turned up a few times. This chain links TRBV18 with TRBJ2-7, with 7 bases matching TRBD2. V was pared by 0 bases and J by 7 bases, with 12 bases of the junction left unmatched. The CDR3 is 16 residues long. Per the germline V gene, CDR1 is KGHSH and CDR2 is LQKENI. In nucleotides, the CDR3 is TGTGCCAGCTCACCACCGGGGAGGGACGCGTCGCGAGAGCAGTACTTC. Its translation is CASSPPGRDASREQYF.

The table lists this clone with a few counts. The chain employs TRBV4-1 and TRBJ2-3; unclear D gene. The germline V gene has CDR1 MGHRA and CDR2 YSYEKL. V was trimmed by 4 bases and J by 1 base, leaving 9 bases between them. CDR3 size: 14 residues. CDR3 DNA: TGCGCCAGCAGCCTATGGACGGGCACAGATACGCAGTATTTT. It specifies CASSLWTGTDTQYF.

This sequence joins TRBV29-1 and TRBJ2-7, with D perhaps matching TRBD1 (5 bases). The V gene lost 3 bases and the J gene lost 1 base, with 7 bases spanning the gap. CDR1 and CDR2 (germline): SQVTM, ANQGSEA. CDR3 length equals 12 residues. The chain's CDR3 is CSVETASYEQYF. CDR3 bases: TGCAGCGTTGAGACAGCATCCTACGAGCAGTACTTC.

This chain connects TRBV30 to TRBJ1-5; D might be TRBD1 (6 bases). The CDR3 spans 16 residues. The germline gives CDR1 GTSNPN, CDR2 SVGIG (reference sequence). Trimming shortened V by 1 base and J by 4 bases, and 17 bases separated the two germline ends. This CDR3 reads CAWSGEFGQKNQPQHF. DNA of the CDR3: TGTGCCTGGAGTGGAGAATTTGGACAGAAGAATCAGCCCCAGCATTTT.

Concerning this clone: This specimen includes other DNA sequences encoding the same CDR3. The V and J genes are TRBV5-1 and TRBJ1-6; 9 nucleotides agree with TRBD1. CDR1 is SGHRS, CDR2 YFSETQ, per germline. The CDR3 runs to 14 residues. The V and J ends lost 4 bases and 8 bases, in that order; junction bases with no gene match: 4. CDR3 in DNA: TGCGCCAGCAGCCCCGACAGGGGGGATTCACCCCTCCACTTT. Translation: CASSPDRGDSPLHF.

V gene TRBV30 combines with J gene TRBJ2-1; 8 bases match TRBD2. The CDR3 covers 17 residues. Losses at the gene ends were 3 bases for V and 0 bases for J; bases not matched to a gene: 10. CDR1 and CDR2 (germline): GTSNPN, SVGIG (reference sequence). The CDR3 reads CAWRGGGPLSSYNEQFF. The CDR3 DNA reads as TGTGCCTGGAGGGGCGGGGGGCCCCTTAGCTCCTACAATGAGCAGTTCTTC.

This clone was counted only a few times. This rearrangement joins TRBV4-1 to TRBJ2-5, with D tentatively TRBD1 (5 bases). The CDR3 is 16 amino acids. Trimming left V 1 base short and J 5 bases short, with 17 bases between. Germline loops: CDR1 MGHRA, CDR2 YSYEKL. The CDR3 loop reads CASSQGWGGLGETQYF. The CDR3 nucleotides read TGCGCCAGCAGCCAAGGGTGGGGCGGCCTGGGGGAGACCCAGTACTTC.

The chain employs TRBV25-1 and TRBJ1-2; 8 nucleotides match TRBD1. The trim removed 5 bases at V and 7 bases at J, leaving 9 bases unmatched. The CDR3 consists of 14 residues. Looked up from germline, CDR1 is MGHDK and CDR2 is SYGVNS. The CDR3 nucleotides read TGTGCCAGCAGTTCTGGGACAGGCTCCGCTGGCTACACCTTC. Translation gives CASSSGTGSAGYTF.

There are a few counts of this clone. The chain recombines TRBV30 with TRBJ1-1; D is undetermined. The CDR3 loop spans 13 amino acids. CDR1 is GTSNPN and CDR2 is SVGIG in the germline V gene (reference sequence). V lost 0 bases, J lost 12 bases, and 17 bases lay in between. The DNA of the CDR3 is TGTGCCTGGAGTGTACTAAGTGGGATTCAAACTTTCTTT. This encodes CAWSVLSGIQTFF.

The chain couples TRBV10-1 to TRBJ2-2; D gene unclear. The CDR3 runs to 13 residues. Trimming took 3 bases from V and 4 from J, leaving 6 bases between them. Per germline, CDR1 WNHNN and CDR2 SYGVQD (reference sequence). CDR3 sequence reads: CASSDRPTGELFF. In DNA form, the CDR3 reads TGCGCCAGCAGTGACAGGCCCACCGGGGAGCTGTTTTTT.

This clone has more than one count but fewer than ten. V gene TRBV12-5 combines with J gene TRBJ2-3; D may match TRBD1 or TRBD2 (6 bases each). Trimming left V 4 bases short and J 2 bases short, with 13 bases between. The germline gives CDR1 LGHNT, CDR2 FRNRAP. The CDR3 length is 15 residues. CDR3 protein: CASGSSRGLTDTQYF. CDR3 DNA: TGTGCTAGTGGTTCCTCCCGGGGGCTCACAGATACGCAGTATTTT.

This clone was observed a few times. V usage is TRBV16 and J usage is TRBJ1-1; D not certain. V lost 0 bases, J lost 0 bases, and 5 bases lay in between. The CDR3 extends over 14 amino acids. The germline V gene encodes CDR1 KGHSY and CDR2 FQNENV. The CDR3 DNA reads as TGTGCCAGCAGCCAATCAAGGATGAACACTGAAGCTTTCTTT. It yields the protein CASSQSRMNTEAFF.

This clone was seen only a few times. The gene calls are TRBV4-2 and TRBJ2-3; D is perhaps TRBD2 (7 bases). This CDR3 has 17 amino acids. Germline CDR1 reads LGHNA; CDR2 reads YNFKEQ. Trimming cost V 0 bases and J 4 bases, with 17 bases left between them. This chain's CDR3 is CASSQDQVRGAADTQYF. DNA for the CDR3: TGTGCCAGCAGCCAAGATCAGGTCCGGGGGGCGGCAGATACGCAGTATTTT.

The chain carries TRBV4-2 and TRBJ1-2, with 9 nucleotides matching TRBD1. The length of the CDR3 is 13 residues. The V and J ends lost 1 base and 13 bases, in that order; junction bases with no gene match: 7. Germline-derived CDR1 and CDR2 are LGHNA and YNFKEQ. CDR3 DNA: TGTGCCAGCAGCCAAGTAGGACAGGGGTACGGCACCTTC. Encoded protein: CASSQVGQGYGTF.

The table lists this clone with a few counts. The chain uses TRBV30 and TRBJ1-6; D ambiguous. The germline V gene encodes CDR1 GTSNPN and CDR2 SVGIG (reference sequence). The CDR3 is 12 residues long. V lost 0 bases, J lost 10 bases, and 7 bases lay in between. CDR3 sequence: CAWSVSGSPLHF. CDR3 sequence (DNA): TGTGCCTGGAGTGTTTCTGGGTCACCCCTCCACTTT.

CDR3 DNA: TGTGCCAGCAGTGGCCCGGGTGAAACCTACGAGCAGTACTTC. Amino acid sequence: CASSGPGETYEQYF. This chain connects TRBV25-1 to TRBJ2-7; no definite D call. From germline, CDR1 is MGHDK and CDR2 SYGVNS. Deletions cut 4 bases from V and 2 bases from J, with 12 bases between. This CDR3 is 14 amino acids long.

The gene calls are TRBV5-1 and TRBJ2-3; 8 bases align to TRBD2. The germline gives CDR1 SGHRS, CDR2 YFSETQ. The CDR3 spans 14 residues. The V gene end was trimmed by 5 bases and the J gene end by 1 base; junction bases not matched to a gene: 3. The CDR3 DNA reads TGCGCCAGCAGAGGTAGCGGGGGCACAGATACGCAGTATTTT. This sequence encodes CASRGSGGTDTQYF.

This clone was counted a few times. V usage is TRBV28 and J usage is TRBJ1-2, with TRBD1 as a possible D gene (6 bases). Looked up from germline, CDR1 is MDHEN and CDR2 is SYDVKM. This CDR3 has 13 residues. Between the trimmed V and J ends, which lost 3 bases and 8 bases, there was a span of 13 bases. CDR3 sequence reads: CASSFGGLAGYTF. CDR3 nucleotide sequence: TGTGCCAGCAGTTTTGGGGGGCTGGCGGGCTACACCTTC.

In its sample, this clone was seen a few times. V usage is TRBV25-1 and J usage is TRBJ2-3, with 7 positions matching TRBD2. Looked up from germline, CDR1 is MGHDK and CDR2 is SYGVNS. J gave up 0 bases and V 3 bases, and 9 bases lay outside the gene matches. The CDR3 contains 17 residues. CDR3 in amino acids: CASSEMASGFSTDTQYF. CDR3 in DNA: TGTGCCAGCAGTGAGATGGCTAGCGGCTTTAGCACAGATACGCAGTATTTT. The full variable domain, its missing parts supplied by reference TRBV25-1 and TRBJ2-3, is EADIYQTPRYLVIGTGKKITLECSQTMGHDKMYWYQQDPGMELHLIHYSYGVNSTEKGDLSSESTVSRIRTEHFPLTLESARPSHTSQYLCASSEMASGFSTDTQYFGPGTRLTVL.

This clone occurred a few times. V is TRBV7-9 and J is TRBJ2-1, with D hard to call. CDR3 length equals 13 residues. The germline CDR1 and CDR2 sequences are SEHNR and FQNEAQ (reference sequence). V lost 7 bases and J 10 bases, leaving 17 bases between the germline ends. CDR3: CASKIRNTPEQFF. The CDR3 bases are TGTGCCAGCAAAATAAGGAACACTCCCGAGCAGTTCTTC.